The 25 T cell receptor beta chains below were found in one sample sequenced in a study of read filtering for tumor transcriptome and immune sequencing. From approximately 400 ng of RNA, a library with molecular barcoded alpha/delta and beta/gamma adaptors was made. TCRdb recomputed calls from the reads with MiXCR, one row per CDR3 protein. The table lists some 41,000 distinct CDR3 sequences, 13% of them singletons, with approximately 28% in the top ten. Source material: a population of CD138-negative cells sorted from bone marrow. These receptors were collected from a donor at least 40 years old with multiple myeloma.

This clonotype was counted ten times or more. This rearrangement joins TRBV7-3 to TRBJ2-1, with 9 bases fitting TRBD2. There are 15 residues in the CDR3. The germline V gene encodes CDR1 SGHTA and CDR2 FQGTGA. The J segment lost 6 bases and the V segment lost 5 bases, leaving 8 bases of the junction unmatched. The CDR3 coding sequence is TGTGCCAGCAGCCCCTGGGTTAGCGGGAGCAATGAGCAGTTCTTC. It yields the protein CASSPWVSGSNEQFF.

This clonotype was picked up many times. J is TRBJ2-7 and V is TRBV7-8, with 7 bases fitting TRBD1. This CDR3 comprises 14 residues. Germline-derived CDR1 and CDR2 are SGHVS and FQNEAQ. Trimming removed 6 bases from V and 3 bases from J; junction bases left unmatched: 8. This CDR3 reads CASRTGTEYYEQYF. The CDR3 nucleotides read TGTGCCAGCAGGACCGGGACAGAATACTACGAGCAGTACTTC.

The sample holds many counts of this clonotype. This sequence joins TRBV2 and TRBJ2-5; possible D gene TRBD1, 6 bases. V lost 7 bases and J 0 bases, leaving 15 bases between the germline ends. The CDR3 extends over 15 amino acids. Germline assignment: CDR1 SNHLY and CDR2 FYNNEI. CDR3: CASTGTLSYQETQYF. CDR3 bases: TGTGCCAGCACTGGGACACTTTCTTACCAAGAGACCCAGTACTTC.

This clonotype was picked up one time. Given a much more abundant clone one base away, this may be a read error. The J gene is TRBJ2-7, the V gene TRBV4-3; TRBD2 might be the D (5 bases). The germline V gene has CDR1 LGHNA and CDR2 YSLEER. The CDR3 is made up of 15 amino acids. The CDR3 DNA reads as TGCGCCAGCAGCCAAGGGGCAGGATTTGACTACGAGCAGTGCTTC. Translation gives CASSQGAGFDYEQCF.

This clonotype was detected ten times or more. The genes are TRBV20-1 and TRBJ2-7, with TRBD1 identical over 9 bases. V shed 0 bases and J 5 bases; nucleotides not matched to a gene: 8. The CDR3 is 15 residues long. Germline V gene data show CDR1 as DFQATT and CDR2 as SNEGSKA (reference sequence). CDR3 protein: CSARDPQGAKDEQYF. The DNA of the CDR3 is TGCAGTGCTAGAGATCCACAGGGGGCGAAGGACGAGCAGTACTTC.

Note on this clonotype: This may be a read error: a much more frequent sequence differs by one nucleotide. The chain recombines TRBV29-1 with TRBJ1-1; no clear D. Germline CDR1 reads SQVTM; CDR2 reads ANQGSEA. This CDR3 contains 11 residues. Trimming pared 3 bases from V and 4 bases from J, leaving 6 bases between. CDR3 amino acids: CSVEPGTEAFF. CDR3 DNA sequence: TGCAGCGTTGAGCCGGGCACTGAAGCTTTCTTT. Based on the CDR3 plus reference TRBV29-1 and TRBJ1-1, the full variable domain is SAVISQKPSRDICQRGTSLTIQCQVDSQVTMMFWYRQQPGQSLTLIATANQGSEATYESGFVIDKFPISRPNLTFSTLTVSNMSPEDSSIYLCSVEPGTEAFFGQGTRLTVV.

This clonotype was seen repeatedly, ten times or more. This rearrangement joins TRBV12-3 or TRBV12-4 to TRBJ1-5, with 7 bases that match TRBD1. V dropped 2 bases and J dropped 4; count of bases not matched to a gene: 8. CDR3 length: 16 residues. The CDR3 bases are TGTGCCAGCAGTTTAACGAGGGGGCGAGGTAATCAGCCCCAGCATTTT. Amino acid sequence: CASSLTRGRGNQPQHF.

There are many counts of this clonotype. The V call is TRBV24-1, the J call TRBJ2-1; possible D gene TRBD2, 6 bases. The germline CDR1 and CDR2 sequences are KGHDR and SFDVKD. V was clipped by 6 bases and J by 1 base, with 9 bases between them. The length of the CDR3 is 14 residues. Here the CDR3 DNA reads TGTGCCACCAGTAGACGGGAGTCCTACAATGAGCAGTTCTTC. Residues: CATSRRESYNEQFF.

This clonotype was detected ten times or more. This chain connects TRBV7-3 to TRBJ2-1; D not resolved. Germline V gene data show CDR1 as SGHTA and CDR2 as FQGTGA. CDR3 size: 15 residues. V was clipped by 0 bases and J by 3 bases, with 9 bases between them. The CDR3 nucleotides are TGTGCCAGCAGCTTAACGGCAGACCACTACAATGAGCAGTTCTTC. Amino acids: CASSLTADHYNEQFF.

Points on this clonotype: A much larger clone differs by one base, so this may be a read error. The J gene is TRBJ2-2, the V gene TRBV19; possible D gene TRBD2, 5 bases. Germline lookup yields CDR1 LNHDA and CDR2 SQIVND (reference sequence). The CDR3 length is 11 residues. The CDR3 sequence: CASMVLGELSF. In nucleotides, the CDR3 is TGTGCCAGTATGGTACTCGGGGAGCTGTCTTTT.

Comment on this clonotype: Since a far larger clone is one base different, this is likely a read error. This CDR3 reads CASTSFDEQFF. CDR3 coding DNA: TGTGCCAGCACCTCATTCGATGAGCAGTTCTTC. The chain uses TRBV7-2 and TRBJ2-1, with unresolved D. The CDR3 runs 11 residues. The V end lost 7 bases, the J end lost 8 bases, and 9 bases lay between the germline ends. In germline, CDR1 is SGHTA, CDR2 FQGNSA.

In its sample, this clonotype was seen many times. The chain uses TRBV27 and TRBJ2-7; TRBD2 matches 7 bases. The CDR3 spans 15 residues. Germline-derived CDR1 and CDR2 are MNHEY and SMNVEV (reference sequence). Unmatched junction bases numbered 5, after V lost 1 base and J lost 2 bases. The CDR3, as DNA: TGTGCCAGCAGTTTATTGAGCGGGAACGCCTACGAGCAGTACTTC. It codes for CASSLLSGNAYEQYF.

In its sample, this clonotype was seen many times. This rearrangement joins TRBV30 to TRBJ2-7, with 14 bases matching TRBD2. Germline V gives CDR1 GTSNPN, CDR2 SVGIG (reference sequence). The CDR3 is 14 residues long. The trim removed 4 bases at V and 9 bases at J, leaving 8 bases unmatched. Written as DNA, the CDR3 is TGTGCCTGGACCACGGGACTAGCGGGAGTGATGCAGTACTTC. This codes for CAWTTGLAGVMQYF. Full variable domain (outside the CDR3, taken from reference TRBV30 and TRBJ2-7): SQTIHQWPATLVQPVGSPLSLECTVEGTSNPNLYWYRQAAGRGLQLLFYSVGIGQISSEVPQNLSASRPQDRQFILSSKKLLLSDSGFYLCAWTTGLAGVMQYFGPGTRLTVT.

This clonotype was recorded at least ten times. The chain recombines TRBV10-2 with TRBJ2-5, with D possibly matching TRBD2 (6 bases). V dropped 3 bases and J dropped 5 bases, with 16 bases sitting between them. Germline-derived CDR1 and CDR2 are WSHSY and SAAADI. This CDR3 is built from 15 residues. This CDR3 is CASSEGGVAWETQYF. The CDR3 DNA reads TGCGCCAGCAGTGAAGGAGGGGTAGCGTGGGAGACCCAGTACTTC.

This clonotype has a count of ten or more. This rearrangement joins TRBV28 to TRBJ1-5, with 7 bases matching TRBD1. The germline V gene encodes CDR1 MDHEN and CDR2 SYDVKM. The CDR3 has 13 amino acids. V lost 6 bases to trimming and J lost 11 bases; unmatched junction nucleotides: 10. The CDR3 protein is CASSPDRVWTQHF. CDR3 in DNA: TGTGCCAGCAGCCCCGACAGGGTATGGACCCAGCATTTT.

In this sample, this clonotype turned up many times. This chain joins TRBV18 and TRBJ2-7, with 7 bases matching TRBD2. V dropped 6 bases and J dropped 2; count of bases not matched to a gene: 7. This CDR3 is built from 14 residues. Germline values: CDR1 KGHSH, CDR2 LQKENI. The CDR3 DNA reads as TGTGCCAGCTCTAACCCGGCGGGAGCCTACGAGCAGTACTTC. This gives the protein CASSNPAGAYEQYF.

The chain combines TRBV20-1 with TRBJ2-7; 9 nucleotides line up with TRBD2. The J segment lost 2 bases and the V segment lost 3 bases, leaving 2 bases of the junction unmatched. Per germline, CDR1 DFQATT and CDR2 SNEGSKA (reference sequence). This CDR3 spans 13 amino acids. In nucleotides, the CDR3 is TGCAGTGCTAGCAAGCGGGAGGCCTACGAGCAGTACTTC. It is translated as CSASKREAYEQYF.

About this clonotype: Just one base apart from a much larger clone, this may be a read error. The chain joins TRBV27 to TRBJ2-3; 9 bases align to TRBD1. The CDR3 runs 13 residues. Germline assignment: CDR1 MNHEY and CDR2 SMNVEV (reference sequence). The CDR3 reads CASNRGRGGTQCF. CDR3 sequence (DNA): TGTGCCAGTAACAGGGGGCGTGGGGGTACGCAGTGTTTT.

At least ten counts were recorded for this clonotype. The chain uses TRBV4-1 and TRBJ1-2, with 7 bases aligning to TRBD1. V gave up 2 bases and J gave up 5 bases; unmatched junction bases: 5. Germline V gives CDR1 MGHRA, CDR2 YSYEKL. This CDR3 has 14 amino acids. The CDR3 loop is CASSQPGQEYGYTF. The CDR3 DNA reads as TGCGCCAGCAGCCAACCTGGACAGGAATATGGCTACACCTTC.

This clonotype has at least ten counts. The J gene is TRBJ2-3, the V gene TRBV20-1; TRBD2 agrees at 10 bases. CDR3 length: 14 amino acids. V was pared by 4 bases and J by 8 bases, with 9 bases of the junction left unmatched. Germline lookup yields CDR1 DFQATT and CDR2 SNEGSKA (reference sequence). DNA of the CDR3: TGCAGTGCTATAGGTCTAGCGGGAGACGGTACGCAGTATTTT. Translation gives CSAIGLAGDGTQYF.

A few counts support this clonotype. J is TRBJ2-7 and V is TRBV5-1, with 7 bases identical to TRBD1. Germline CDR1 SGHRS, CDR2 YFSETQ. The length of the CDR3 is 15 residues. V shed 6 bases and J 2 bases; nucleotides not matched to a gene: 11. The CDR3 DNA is TGCGCCAGCACACTTGGGGGACAGAGACCCTACGAGCAGTACTTC. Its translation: CASTLGGQRPYEQYF.

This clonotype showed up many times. CDR3 sequence reads: CATTSGSRNEQFF. In DNA form, the CDR3 reads TGTGCCACCACTAGCGGGAGTCGGAATGAGCAGTTCTTC. The chain is built from TRBV6-6 and TRBJ2-1; 11 nucleotides line up with TRBD2. After removal of 10 bases from V and 7 bases from J, the junction contained 6 bases not matched to a gene. In germline, CDR1 is MNHNY, CDR2 SVGAGI (reference sequence). The CDR3 loop spans 13 amino acids.

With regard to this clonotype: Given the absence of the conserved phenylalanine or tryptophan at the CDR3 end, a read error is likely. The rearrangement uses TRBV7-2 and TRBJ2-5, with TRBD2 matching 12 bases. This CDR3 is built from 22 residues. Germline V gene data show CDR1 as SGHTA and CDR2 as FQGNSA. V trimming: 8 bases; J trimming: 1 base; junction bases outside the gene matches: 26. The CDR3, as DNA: TGTGCCAGCGGCCTACTCTCCGCTTTGGGACTAGCGGGTGATAATCTCCAAGAGACCCAGTACTCC. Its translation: CASGLLSALGLAGDNLQETQYS.

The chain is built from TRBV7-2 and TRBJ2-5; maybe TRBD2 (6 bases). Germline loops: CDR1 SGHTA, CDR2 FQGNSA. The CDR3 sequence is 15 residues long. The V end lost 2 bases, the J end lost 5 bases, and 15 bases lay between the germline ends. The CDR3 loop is CASSLPGLRTETQYF. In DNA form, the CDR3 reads TGTGCCAGCAGCTTACCGGGACTCCGAACGGAGACCCAGTACTTC.

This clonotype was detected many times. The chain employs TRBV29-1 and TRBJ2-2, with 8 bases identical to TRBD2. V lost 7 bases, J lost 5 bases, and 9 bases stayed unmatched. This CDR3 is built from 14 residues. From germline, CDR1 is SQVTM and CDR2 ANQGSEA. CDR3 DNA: TGCAGCGCCGGGGGGGGCGGGAATACCGGGGAGCTGTTTTTT. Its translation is CSAGGGGNTGELFF.